Reported below is one TCR beta chain. Its antigen is not identified. These data originate in a study of beta chain features in type 1 diabetes. At the level of the study: Healthy donors and patients had similar age, gender and cell yields. Findings of the study overall: Any HLA type influence on TCRB rearrangement was left unresolved here. Shortening of TCRB CDR3s, moderate but significant, appeared in all four CD4+ subsets of Type 1 diabetes patients.

The isolated RNA, all of it, was reverse transcribed, so expressed TCRB transcripts were what got sequenced. Generated by immunoSEQ multiplex PCR, the TCRdb table keeps only in-frame clones and is missing some. The data contain around 450,000 clones, 11% of them singletons. This CDR3 has 14 amino acids. CDR1 is MDHEN and CDR2 is SYDVKM in the germline V gene. V gave up 3 bases and J gave up 3 bases, with 11 bases separating them. One heparinised blood draw, averaging about 116 mL, came from each donor. The V gene is TRBV28, the J gene TRBJ1-2; a possible D gene is TRBD1 (5 bases). The sample consisted of naive CD4+ T cells from blood. This clonotype was sampled from a woman between 18 and 30 years old in good health. CDR3 coding DNA: TGTGCCAGCAGTTTGACGGGGGGTTACTATGGCTACACCTTC. It is translated as CASSLTGGYYGYTF.